The 32 T cell receptor beta chains below were found in one sample sequenced in a study of cytomegalovirus exposure and HLA in healthy donors. Sequenced by immunoSEQ multiplex PCR; TCRdb stores in-frame clones only, minus some. The data contain more than 150,000 clones, 70% to 90% of them singletons. Sequencing input: PBMCs. The receptors derive from a man between 18 and 29 years old in good health and CMV-seronegative.

The chain combines TRBV11-2 with TRBJ2-7, with TRBD1 matching 10 bases. Germline CDR1 SGHAT, CDR2 FQNNGV. The CDR3 is 18 amino acids. Unmatched junction bases numbered 11, after V lost 0 bases and J lost 3 bases. For the CDR3, the DNA is TGTGCCAGCAGCTTAGAGGGGGGGACAGGGGCAATGTACTACGAGCAGTACTTC. Translation: CASSLEGGTGAMYYEQYF.

A word on this clone: The sample has other DNA sequences that encode this CDR3 too. This rearrangement joins TRBV6-1 to TRBJ1-3; TRBD1 agrees at 7 bases. The V segment lost 8 bases and the J segment 0 bases; nucleotides outside the gene matches: 1. CDR3 length: 13 residues. CDR1 is MNHNS and CDR2 is SASEGT in the germline V gene. CDR3 sequence reads: CASRDSSGNTIYF. In DNA form, the CDR3 reads TGTGCCAGCCGGGACAGCTCTGGAAACACCATATATTTT.

The chain uses TRBV7-9 and TRBJ2-5; TRBD1 might be the D (6 bases). The CDR3 loop spans 12 amino acids. Germline assignment: CDR1 SEHNR and CDR2 FQNEAQ (reference sequence). Trimming removed 5 bases at V and 12 bases at J, with 16 bases between. Written as DNA, the CDR3 is TGTGCCAGCAGCACAAATCAGGGGTCCGAGTACTTC. It translates to CASSTNQGSEYF.

DNA for the CDR3: TGTGCCAGCAGCCGATGGAGGGACAGGCGGGACTATGGCTACACCTTC. It is translated as CASSRWRDRRDYGYTF. The J gene is TRBJ1-2, the V gene TRBV7-9; TRBD1 matches 8 bases. Germline-derived CDR1 and CDR2 are SEHNR and FQNEAQ (reference sequence). J lost 3 bases, V lost 5 bases, and 11 bases had no gene match. The CDR3 covers 16 residues.

This clone was seen only once. The J gene is TRBJ2-5, the V gene TRBV28; D ambiguous. The germline V gene encodes CDR1 MDHEN and CDR2 SYDVKM. The V gene lost 6 bases and the J gene lost 6 bases, with 11 bases spanning the gap. CDR3 length: 12 amino acids. Here the CDR3 DNA reads TGTGCCAGCAGCTCCTTTCTTCAGACCCAGTACTTC. Its protein is CASSSFLQTQYF.

V gene TRBV4-1 combines with J gene TRBJ2-3, with 8 bases lining up with TRBD2. From germline, CDR1 is MGHRA and CDR2 YSYEKL. This CDR3 has 16 residues. With V trimmed by 1 base and J by 1 base, 4 bases remained unmatched. The CDR3 spells CASSQGTSRGTDTQYF. The CDR3, as DNA: TGCGCCAGCAGCCAAGGGACTAGCAGAGGCACAGATACGCAGTATTTT.

This rearrangement joins TRBV6-5 to TRBJ2-7; no reliable D call. The CDR3 has 15 amino acids. Trimming stripped 6 bases from V and 1 base from J, with 16 bases between. Looked up from germline, CDR1 is MNHEY and CDR2 is SVGAGI. The CDR3 coding sequence is TGTGCCAGCAGAAGGCCGAACAGTCAATCCTACGAGCAGTACTTC. Encoded protein: CASRRPNSQSYEQYF.

DNA of the CDR3: TGCAGCGTTGACCAGGGGGGCACCGGGGAGCTGTTTTTT. This gives the protein CSVDQGGTGELFF. The chain has TRBV29-1 and TRBJ2-2; tentatively, D is TRBD1 (7 bases). Germline V gene sequence: CDR1 SQVTM, CDR2 ANQGSEA. CDR3 size: 13 residues. Trimming took 3 bases from V and 4 from J, leaving 9 bases between them.

This sequence joins TRBV19 and TRBJ2-2; 11 bases agree with TRBD2. From germline, CDR1 is LNHDA and CDR2 SQIVND (reference sequence). J gave up 1 base and V 0 bases, and 1 base lay outside the gene matches. The CDR3 is 17 amino acids. CDR3 region: CASSIDLAGGNTGELFF. CDR3 DNA sequence: TGTGCCAGTAGTATAGATCTAGCGGGAGGGAACACCGGGGAGCTGTTTTTT.

The chain combines TRBV27 with TRBJ2-5, with D perhaps TRBD1 (6 bases). The CDR3 has 16 residues. Germline V gene data show CDR1 as MNHEY and CDR2 as SMNVEV (reference sequence). Trimming removed 0 bases at V and 3 bases at J, with 14 bases between. The CDR3 region is CASSLSWGPKEETQYF. As DNA, the CDR3 is TGTGCCAGCAGTTTATCGTGGGGGCCCAAAGAAGAGACCCAGTACTTC.

The rearrangement links TRBV15 to TRBJ1-5; D ambiguous. The CDR3 spans 12 residues. V lost 6 bases to trimming and J lost 1 base, with 4 bases between them. The germline V gene has CDR1 LNHNV and CDR2 YYDKDF (reference sequence). DNA for the CDR3: TGTGCCACCAGTCGGAGCAATCAGCCCCAGCATTTT. Amino acid sequence: CATSRSNQPQHF.

This chain's CDR3 is CASSLARTVPYEQYF. CDR3 nucleotide sequence: TGTGCCAGCAGCTTAGCCCGGACAGTCCCCTACGAGCAGTACTTC. This chain uses TRBV7-8 with TRBJ2-7; D possibly corresponds to TRBD1 (6 bases). Per germline, CDR1 SGHVS and CDR2 FQNEAQ. The CDR3 totals 15 residues. The V end was cut by 0 bases, the J end by 2 bases, with 11 bases between.

The chain employs TRBV6-5 and TRBJ2-1; a possible D gene is TRBD1 (5 bases). The CDR3 is 14 residues long. The germline V gene encodes CDR1 MNHEY and CDR2 SVGAGI. The V and J ends lost 10 bases and 6 bases respectively, with 19 bases between them. This CDR3 reads CAISTGAFTNEQFF. The CDR3 coding sequence is TGTGCCATCTCAACAGGCGCCTTCACCAATGAGCAGTTCTTC.

The chain uses TRBV7-2 and TRBJ2-5, with TRBD1 matching 7 bases. CDR3 size: 16 residues. Germline V gives CDR1 SGHTA, CDR2 FQGNSA. The J segment lost 1 base and the V segment lost 8 bases, leaving 13 bases of the junction unmatched. CDR3 residues: CASGETGTESQETQYF. The DNA for the CDR3 is TGTGCCAGCGGCGAAACCGGGACAGAAAGCCAAGAGACCCAGTACTTC.

This chain connects TRBV27 to TRBJ2-1, with TRBD2 identical over 8 bases. The germline V gene has CDR1 MNHEY and CDR2 SMNVEV (reference sequence). The CDR3 runs to 13 residues. J was trimmed by 4 bases and V by 9 bases; bases with no gene match: 5. DNA of the CDR3: TGTGCCAGTACTAGCGGAGGGTACAATGAGCAGTTCTTC. Translating it yields CASTSGGYNEQFF.

CDR3 sequence: CASGTGGITDTQYF. CDR3 DNA: TGTGCCAGTGGGACAGGGGGCATCACAGATACGCAGTATTTT. V is TRBV6-6 and J is TRBJ2-3; 12 bases are shared with TRBD1. V trimming: 9 bases; J trimming: 2 bases; junction bases outside the gene matches: 3. The CDR3 loop spans 14 amino acids. Germline CDR1 MNHNY, CDR2 SVGAGI (reference sequence).

This chain uses TRBV28 with TRBJ1-4; TRBD1 aligns across 7 bases. V trimming: 11 bases; J trimming: 10 bases; junction bases outside the gene matches: 13. Germline CDR1 reads MDHEN; CDR2 reads SYDVKM. The CDR3 contains 13 residues. The CDR3 reads CAGSRGRIGKLFF. Here the CDR3 DNA reads TGTGCCGGGAGTAGGGGGCGAATCGGAAAACTGTTTTTT.

The CDR3, as DNA: TGCGCCAGCAGCCAAGATGGGACAGCTGGAAACACCATATATTTT. Amino acid sequence: CASSQDGTAGNTIYF. The chain recombines TRBV4-1 with TRBJ1-3; 7 nucleotides align to TRBD1. The junction had 1 base not matched to a gene; V was cut back by 0 bases and J by 2 bases. This CDR3 is 15 amino acids long. The germline CDR1 and CDR2 sequences are MGHRA and YSYEKL.

In its sample, this clone ranks as medium-sized. This chain uses TRBV6-5 with TRBJ1-1, with D possibly being TRBD1 (5 bases). The CDR3 runs to 14 residues. Germline V gives CDR1 MNHEY, CDR2 SVGAGI. Trimming cost V 7 bases and J 1 base, with 13 bases left between them. The CDR3 loop reads CASTSGRGNTEAFF. Here the CDR3 DNA reads TGTGCCAGCACTAGTGGAAGGGGGAACACTGAAGCTTTCTTT.

The chain joins TRBV28 to TRBJ2-7; a possible D gene is TRBD1 (6 bases). The V and J ends lost 6 bases and 3 bases respectively, with 18 bases between them. Per germline, CDR1 MDHEN and CDR2 SYDVKM. The length of the CDR3 is 15 residues. CDR3 in amino acids: CASSPGTRKYYEQYV. CDR3 bases: TGTGCCAGCAGCCCCGGGACACGAAAATACTACGAGCAGTACGTC.

This sequence joins TRBV6-5 and TRBJ1-6; 8 bases fit TRBD1. The CDR3 contains 14 residues. Germline CDR1 is MNHEY and CDR2 is SVGAGI. Trimming at V came to 7 bases and at J to 5 bases, leaving 4 bases not matched to a gene. The CDR3 region is CASTSDRDNSPLHF. CDR3 nucleotides: TGTGCCAGCACCTCGGACAGGGATAATTCACCCCTCCACTTT.

The chain employs TRBV29-1 and TRBJ2-5, with D possibly TRBD1 on 5 matching bases. The CDR3 totals 13 residues. V was shortened by 7 bases and J by 5 bases, with 17 bases between the two germline ends. The germline gives CDR1 SQVTM, CDR2 ANQGSEA. The CDR3 DNA reads TGCAGCGCCCAAGGGGTAGGGCGGGAGACCCAGTACTTC. It yields the protein CSAQGVGRETQYF.

This clone was seen once. V and J are TRBV19 and TRBJ1-2; D is possibly TRBD1 (6 bases). The germline gives CDR1 LNHDA, CDR2 SQIVND (reference sequence). The V gene lost 3 bases and the J gene lost 3 bases, with 17 bases spanning the gap. The CDR3 totals 16 residues. In DNA, the CDR3 is TGTGCCAGTAGTATCCTCTGGCAGACAGGAGACTATGGCTACACCTTC. This translates into CASSILWQTGDYGYTF.

The V and J genes are TRBV6-1 and TRBJ2-7; D remains ambiguous. Trimming shortened V by 6 bases and J by 1 base, and 7 bases separated the two germline ends. In germline, CDR1 is MNHNS, CDR2 SASEGT. The CDR3 is made up of 12 amino acids. CDR3 sequence: CASRRESYEQYF. Here the CDR3 DNA reads TGTGCCAGCAGGAGAGAATCCTACGAGCAGTACTTC.

The J gene is TRBJ2-7, the V gene TRBV5-5, with 7 nucleotides matching TRBD1. CDR3 length: 15 amino acids. The germline V gene encodes CDR1 SGHKS and CDR2 YYEKEE (reference sequence). V lost 4 bases to trimming and J lost 4 bases; unmatched junction nucleotides: 11. This chain's CDR3 is CASSLEGTAMYEQYF. DNA of the CDR3: TGTGCCAGCAGCCTCGAAGGGACAGCTATGTACGAGCAGTACTTC.

As DNA, the CDR3 is TGCAGCGTGGGAGGGACTAGCGGGAGTACATCAGATACGCAGTATTTT. This gives the protein CSVGGTSGSTSDTQYF. The rearrangement uses TRBV29-1 and TRBJ2-3; 14 nucleotides agree with TRBD2. CDR1 is SQVTM and CDR2 is ANQGSEA in the germline V gene. J lost 4 bases, V lost 6 bases, and 9 bases had no gene match. This CDR3 region has 16 residues.

The chain employs TRBV18 and TRBJ1-1, with a possible D match to TRBD1 (6 bases). Trimming removed 3 bases at V and 1 base at J, with 12 bases between. The CDR3 length is 15 residues. Per germline, CDR1 KGHSH and CDR2 LQKENI. CDR3 DNA: TGTGCCAGCTCACCCCTAGGACAGTCGAACACTGAAGCTTTCTTT. It is translated as CASSPLGQSNTEAFF.

The V call is TRBV27, the J call TRBJ2-4; D ambiguous. V gave up 8 bases and J gave up 8 bases, with 16 bases separating them. CDR1 is MNHEY and CDR2 is SMNVEV in the germline V gene (reference sequence). This CDR3 has 13 residues. As DNA, the CDR3 is TGTGCCAGCGGCGAAGGCCGAACAGACATTCAGTACTTC. It is translated as CASGEGRTDIQYF.

This clone was seen only a few times. CDR3 bases: TGTGCCAGTAGTAACGGGGGGCCCAACAATGAGCAGTTCTTC. The encoded protein is CASSNGGPNNEQFF. The chain joins TRBV19 to TRBJ2-1; possibly TRBD2 for D (7 bases). The CDR3 has 14 amino acids. Trimming cost V 4 bases and J 5 bases, with 12 bases left between them. Germline assignment: CDR1 LNHDA and CDR2 SQIVND (reference sequence).

The chain joins TRBV6-5 to TRBJ2-5; TRBD2 is a possible D gene (7 bases). The CDR3 runs 15 residues. Germline CDR1 reads MNHEY; CDR2 reads SVGAGI. V dropped 9 bases and J dropped 2 bases, with 19 bases sitting between them. In DNA, the CDR3 is TGTGCCAGACGAGGGGGGGGACTGTGGCAAGAGACCCAGTACTTC. Amino acids: CARRGGGLWQETQYF.

The CDR3 loop reads CASSVSGASYEQYF. CDR3 DNA: TGTGCCAGCAGCGTGAGCGGGGCCTCCTACGAGCAGTACTTC. The chain carries TRBV9 and TRBJ2-7; 7 bases match TRBD2. V trimming: 2 bases; J trimming: 0 bases; junction bases outside the gene matches: 2. The CDR3 loop spans 14 amino acids. In germline, CDR1 is SGDLS, CDR2 YYNGEE.

The chain links TRBV5-6 to TRBJ2-5; D not resolved. The CDR3 runs 15 residues. Trimming stripped 0 bases from V and 0 bases from J, with 9 bases between. Germline V gene sequence: CDR1 SGHDT, CDR2 YYEEEE. This chain's CDR3 is CASSLAGGDQETQYF. Written as DNA, the CDR3 is TGTGCCAGCAGCTTGGCCGGCGGAGACCAAGAGACCCAGTACTTC.